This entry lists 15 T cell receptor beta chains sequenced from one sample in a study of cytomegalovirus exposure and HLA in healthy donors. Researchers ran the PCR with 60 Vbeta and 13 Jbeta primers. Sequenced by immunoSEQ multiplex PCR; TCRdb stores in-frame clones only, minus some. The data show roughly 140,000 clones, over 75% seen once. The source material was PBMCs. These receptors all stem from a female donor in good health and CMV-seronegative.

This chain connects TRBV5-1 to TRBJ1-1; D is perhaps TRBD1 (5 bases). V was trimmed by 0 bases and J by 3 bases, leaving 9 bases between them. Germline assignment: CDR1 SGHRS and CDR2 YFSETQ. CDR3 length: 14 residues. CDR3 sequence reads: CASSLARGDTEAFF. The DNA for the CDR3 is TGCGCCAGCAGCTTGGCACGGGGGGACACTGAAGCTTTCTTT.

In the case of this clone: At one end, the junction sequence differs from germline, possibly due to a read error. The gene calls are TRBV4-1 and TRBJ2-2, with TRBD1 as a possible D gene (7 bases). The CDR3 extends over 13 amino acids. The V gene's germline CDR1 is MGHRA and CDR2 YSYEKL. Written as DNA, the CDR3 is TGCGCCAGCAGAACAGGGGTCACCGGGGGGCTGTTTTTT. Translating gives CASRTGVTGGLFF.

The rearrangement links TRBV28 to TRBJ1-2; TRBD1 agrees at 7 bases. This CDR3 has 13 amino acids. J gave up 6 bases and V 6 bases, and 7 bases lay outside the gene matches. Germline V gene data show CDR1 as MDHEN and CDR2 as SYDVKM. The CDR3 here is CASRGGQANGYTF. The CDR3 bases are TGTGCCAGCAGAGGAGGACAGGCAAATGGCTACACCTTC.

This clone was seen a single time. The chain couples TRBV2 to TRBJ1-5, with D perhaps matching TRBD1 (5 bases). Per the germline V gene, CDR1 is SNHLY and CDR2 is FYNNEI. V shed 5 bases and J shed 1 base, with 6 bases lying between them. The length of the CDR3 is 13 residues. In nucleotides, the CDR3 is TGTGCCAGCAGTCGACAGAGCAATCAGCCCCAGCATTTT. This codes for CASSRQSNQPQHF.

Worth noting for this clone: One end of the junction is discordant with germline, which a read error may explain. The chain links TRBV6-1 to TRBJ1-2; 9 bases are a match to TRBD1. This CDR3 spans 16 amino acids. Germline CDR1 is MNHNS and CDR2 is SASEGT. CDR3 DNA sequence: TGTGTCAGCAGTGGGTCGGTTGGACAGGGGAACTATGGCTACACCTTC. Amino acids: CVSSGSVGQGNYGYTF.

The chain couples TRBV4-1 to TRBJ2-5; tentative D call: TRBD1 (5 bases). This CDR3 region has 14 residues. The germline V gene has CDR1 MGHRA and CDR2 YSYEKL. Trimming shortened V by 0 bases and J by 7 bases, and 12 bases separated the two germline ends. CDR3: CASSQDRQGGTQYF. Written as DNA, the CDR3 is TGCGCCAGCAGCCAAGATCGGCAGGGCGGGACCCAGTACTTC.

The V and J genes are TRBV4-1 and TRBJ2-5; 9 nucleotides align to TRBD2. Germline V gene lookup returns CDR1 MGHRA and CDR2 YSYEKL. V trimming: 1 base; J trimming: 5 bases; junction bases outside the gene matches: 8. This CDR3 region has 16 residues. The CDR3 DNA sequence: TGCGCCAGCAGCCAAGGGTTAGCGGGAGTGAGGGAGACCCAGTACTTC. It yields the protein CASSQGLAGVRETQYF.

The CDR3 DNA is TGTGCCACCAAGGGGAGGGCTTTCGAGACCCAGTACTTC. This translates into CATKGRAFETQYF. V usage is TRBV6-1 and J usage is TRBJ2-5; 7 positions match TRBD2. Trimming cost V 10 bases and J 5 bases; bases outside gene matches: 10. The CDR3 is 13 amino acids. Germline-derived CDR1 and CDR2 are MNHNS and SASEGT.

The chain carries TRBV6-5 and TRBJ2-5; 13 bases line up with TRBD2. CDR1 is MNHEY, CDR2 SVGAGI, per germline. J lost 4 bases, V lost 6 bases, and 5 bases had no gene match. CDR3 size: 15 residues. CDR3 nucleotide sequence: TGTGCCAGCAGCTCCGGACTAGCGGGAGCAGAGACCCAGTACTTC. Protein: CASSSGLAGAETQYF.

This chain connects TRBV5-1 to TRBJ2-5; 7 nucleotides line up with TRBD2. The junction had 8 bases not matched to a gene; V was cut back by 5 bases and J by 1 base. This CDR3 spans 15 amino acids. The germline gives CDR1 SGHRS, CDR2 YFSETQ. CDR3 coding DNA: TGCGCCAGCAGTCCTATGGGCGGGAGCCAAGAGACCCAGTACTTC. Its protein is CASSPMGGSQETQYF. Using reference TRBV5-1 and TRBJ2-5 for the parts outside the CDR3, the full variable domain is KAGVTQTPRYLIKTRGQQVTLSCSPISGHRSVSWYQQTPGQGLQFLFEYFSETQRNKGNFPGRFSGRQFSNSRSEMNVSTLELGDSALYLCASSPMGGSQETQYFGPGTRLLVL.

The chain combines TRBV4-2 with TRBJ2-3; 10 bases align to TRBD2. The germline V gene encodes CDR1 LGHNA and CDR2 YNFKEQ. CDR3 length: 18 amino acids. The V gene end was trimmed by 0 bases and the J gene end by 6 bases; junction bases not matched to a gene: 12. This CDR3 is CASSQDLGTSDRADTQYF. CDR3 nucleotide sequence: TGTGCCAGCAGCCAAGATCTAGGGACTAGCGACCGCGCGGATACGCAGTATTTT.

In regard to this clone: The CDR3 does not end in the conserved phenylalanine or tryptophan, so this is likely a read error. The CDR3 reads CSVTQTSSTDTQYV. CDR3 DNA sequence: TGCAGCGTCACCCAGACTAGCAGCACAGATACGCAGTATGTT. V is TRBV29-1 and J is TRBJ2-3; 7 bases match TRBD2. CDR3 length: 14 residues. CDR1 and CDR2 from the germline V gene are SQVTM and ANQGSEA. Trimming cost V 6 bases and J 0 bases; bases outside gene matches: 6.

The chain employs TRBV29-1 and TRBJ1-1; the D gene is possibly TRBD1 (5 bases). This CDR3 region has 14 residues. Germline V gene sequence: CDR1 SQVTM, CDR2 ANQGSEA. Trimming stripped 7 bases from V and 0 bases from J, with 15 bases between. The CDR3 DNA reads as TGCAGCGCCGACACCGCGACAGTGAACACTGAAGCTTTCTTT. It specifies CSADTATVNTEAFF. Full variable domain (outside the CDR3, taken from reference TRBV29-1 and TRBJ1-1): SAVISQKPSRDICQRGTSLTIQCQVDSQVTMMFWYRQQPGQSLTLIATANQGSEATYESGFVIDKFPISRPNLTFSTLTVSNMSPEDSSIYLCSADTATVNTEAFFGQGTRLTVV.

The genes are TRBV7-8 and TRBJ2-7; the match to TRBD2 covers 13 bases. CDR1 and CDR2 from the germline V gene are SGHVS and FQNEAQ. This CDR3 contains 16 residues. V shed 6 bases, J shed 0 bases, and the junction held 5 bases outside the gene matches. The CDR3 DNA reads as TGTGCCAGCAGTGAGACTAGCGGGGGGAGCTCCTACGAGCAGTACTTC. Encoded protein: CASSETSGGSSYEQYF.

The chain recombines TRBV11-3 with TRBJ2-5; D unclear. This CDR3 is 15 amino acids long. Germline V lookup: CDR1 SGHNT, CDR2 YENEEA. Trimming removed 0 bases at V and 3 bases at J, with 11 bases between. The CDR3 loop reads CASSLDLRVEETQYF. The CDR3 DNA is TGTGCCAGCAGCTTAGATCTCCGCGTCGAAGAGACCCAGTACTTC. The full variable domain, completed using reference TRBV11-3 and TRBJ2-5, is EAGVVQSPRYKIIEKKQPVAFWCNPISGHNTLYWYLQNLGQGPELLIRYENEEAVDDSQLPKDRFSAERLKGVDSTLKIQPAELGDSAVYLCASSLDLRVEETQYFGPGTRLLVL.